This entry lists 21 T cell receptor beta chains sequenced from one sample in a study of monozygotic twins with inflammatory bowel disease. TCRdb reprocessed the 5' RACE reads, with one entry per CDR3 protein and no DNA. In total, the table holds approximately 400,000 distinct CDR3 sequences. Input material: blood. Receptors originate from a human donor with ulcerative colitis or Crohn's disease, or a healthy co-twin of an affected twin (not recorded which).

V gene TRBV30 combines with J gene TRBJ1-5; TCRdb designates TRBD1, a call that cannot be tested without DNA. The CDR3 totals 16 residues. CDR1 is GTSNPN, CDR2 SVGIG, per germline (reference sequence). CDR3 loop: CAWSGRGMNGNQPQHF.

The V call is TRBV18, the J call TRBJ2-7. The CDR3 totals 16 residues. The V gene's germline CDR1 is KGHSH and CDR2 LQKENI. The CDR3 here is CASSPVENKGSYEQYF.

The chain recombines TRBV7-3 with TRBJ2-7; there is no DNA to check the TCRdb D call of TRBD2. The CDR3 runs 12 residues. From germline, CDR1 is SGHTA and CDR2 FQGTGA. CDR3 in amino acids: CASSGASIAQYF.

The chain has TRBV29-1 and TRBJ1-1; with no DNA, the TCRdb D assignment of TRBD1 cannot be verified. The length of the CDR3 is 12 residues. Germline CDR1 is SQVTM and CDR2 is ANQGSEA. This CDR3 reads CSTTGVWAEAFF. Full variable domain (rest looked up from reference TRBV29-1 and TRBJ1-1): SAVISQKPSRDICQRGTSLTIQCQVDSQVTMMFWYRQQPGQSLTLIATANQGSEATYESGFVIDKFPISRPNLTFSTLTVSNMSPEDSSIYLCSTTGVWAEAFFGQGTRLTVV.

This chain connects TRBV3-1 to TRBJ2-6; TCRdb returns TRBD2, unconfirmable since there is no DNA. CDR3 length: 16 residues. CDR1 LGHDT and CDR2 YNNKEL come from the germline V gene (reference sequence). The CDR3 reads CASSHRAFSGANVLTF.

The V gene is TRBV7-9, the J gene TRBJ1-1. The CDR3 extends over 12 amino acids. The V gene's germline CDR1 is SEHNR and CDR2 FQNEAQ (reference sequence). CDR3 sequence: CATADRNAEAFF. The complete variable domain, with remaining parts taken from reference TRBV7-9 and TRBJ1-1, reads DTGVSQNPRHKITKRGQNVTFRCDPISEHNRLYWYRQTLGQGPEFLTYFQNEAQLEKSRLLSDRFSAERPKGSFSTLEIQRTEQGDSAMYLCATADRNAEAFFGQGTRLTVV.

CDR3 region: CASSSPGQRAQYF. The chain employs TRBV5-1 and TRBJ2-3; TCRdb outputs TRBD1, but without DNA this stays unchecked. Germline loops: CDR1 SGHRS, CDR2 YFSETQ. This CDR3 comprises 13 residues. Based on the CDR3 plus reference TRBV5-1 and TRBJ2-3, the full variable domain is KAGVTQTPRYLIKTRGQQVTLSCSPISGHRSVSWYQQTPGQGLQFLFEYFSETQRNKGNFPGRFSGRQFSNSRSEMNVSTLELGDSALYLCASSSPGQRAQYFGPGTRLTVL.

The V and J genes are TRBV7-2 and TRBJ2-2. Germline V gene lookup returns CDR1 SGHTA and CDR2 FQGNSA. This CDR3 contains 14 residues. The CDR3 spells CASRFSSGTGELFF.

The V call is TRBV7-7, the J call TRBJ2-1; the D gene TCRdb calls, TRBD2, cannot be checked with no DNA. The length of the CDR3 is 14 residues. Germline V gene lookup returns CDR1 SSHAT and CDR2 FNYEAQ (reference sequence). The CDR3 region is CASSPGLAGDEQFF. The full variable domain, with the rest looked up from reference TRBV7-7 and TRBJ2-1, is GAGVSQSPRYKVTKRGQDVTLRCDPISSHATLYWYQQALGQGPEFLTYFNYEAQPDKSGLPSDRFSAERPEGSISTLTIQRTEQRDSAMYRCASSPGLAGDEQFFGPGTRLTVL.

This chain links TRBV4-1 with TRBJ2-4; TCRdb selects TRBD1, and the lack of DNA leaves this call unchecked. CDR1 is MGHRA and CDR2 is YSYEKL in the germline V gene. The CDR3 runs 12 residues. CDR3 region: CASSQDGGPKYF.

The chain links TRBV5-1 to TRBJ2-2; lacking DNA, the TRBD1 call made by TCRdb goes unchecked. Germline CDR1 SGHRS, CDR2 YFSETQ. The CDR3 spans 13 residues. The CDR3 protein is CASTPTVTGELFF.

Here the CDR3 reads CASSSRRQSGGTDTQYF. This chain connects TRBV5-4 to TRBJ2-3; the D gene TCRdb calls, TRBD2, cannot be checked with no DNA. The CDR3 extends over 17 amino acids. Per the germline V gene, CDR1 is SGHNT and CDR2 is YYREEE (reference sequence).

The CDR3 here is CSARGDGKETQYF. The chain recombines TRBV20-1 with TRBJ2-5; checking the TCRdb D call of TRBD1 is not possible without DNA. Germline-derived CDR1 and CDR2 are DFQATT and SNEGSKA (reference sequence). CDR3 size: 13 residues.

V usage is TRBV28 and J usage is TRBJ2-7; TCRdb returns TRBD1, unconfirmable since there is no DNA. The CDR3 sequence is 16 residues long. Germline V gives CDR1 MDHEN, CDR2 SYDVKM. CDR3: CASRPYRGLSSYEQYF.

The rearrangement links TRBV3-1 to TRBJ2-2. This CDR3 is built from 13 residues. From germline, CDR1 is LGHDT and CDR2 YNNKEL (reference sequence). Here the CDR3 reads CASSQVLTGELFF.

This rearrangement joins TRBV6-2 or TRBV6-3 to TRBJ2-3. The germline V gene encodes CDR1 MNHEY and CDR2 SVGEGT. The CDR3 sequence is 11 residues long. CDR3 in amino acids: CASADSDTQYF.

The V gene is TRBV30, the J gene TRBJ1-2; TCRdb designates TRBD1, a call that cannot be tested without DNA. The CDR3 length is 13 residues. The V gene's germline CDR1 is GTSNPN and CDR2 SVGIG (reference sequence). This CDR3 is CAWTRGASYGYTF.

The J gene is TRBJ2-3, the V gene TRBV7-6; there is no DNA to check the TCRdb D call of TRBD2. Germline lookup yields CDR1 SGHVS and CDR2 FNYEAQ. The CDR3 contains 15 residues. CDR3 region: CASSADYPSTDTQNF.

Here the CDR3 reads CASSLTSGGAHEQFF. This chain connects TRBV4-2 to TRBJ2-1; the TCRdb call, TRBD2, lacks DNA for checking. The length of the CDR3 is 15 residues. Germline assignment: CDR1 LGHNA and CDR2 YNFKEQ.

The V call is TRBV6-6, the J call TRBJ2-2; TCRdb lists TRBD2, though no DNA is available to test this call. This CDR3 is 14 amino acids long. The germline V gene encodes CDR1 MNHNY and CDR2 SVGAGI (reference sequence). The CDR3 here is CASRTSGETGELFF.

The chain is built from TRBV12-3 or TRBV12-4 and TRBJ2-1; TCRdb reports TRBD1, a call that lacks DNA to check it against. The CDR3 is made up of 15 amino acids. CDR3 sequence: CASSYGTSPGGEQFF.